A selection of T cell receptor beta chains follows, all from one sample in a study of beta chain features in type 1 diabetes. The repertoire was sequenced with immunoSEQ multiplex PCR; TCRdb's copy has only in-frame clones and lacks some. Of approximately 160,000 clones detected, over 9% appear once; the ten largest clones hold less than 0.5%. The specimen sequenced was central memory CD4+ T cells from blood. The receptors here all came from a man in his thirties or forties with type 1 diabetes. Both conserved end residues are part of each CDR3. The D gene is left open where the match is weak. Clone size is given for some rows only: seen once, a few or many times, or a class if the clone is expanded.

clone_size	v_call	d_call	j_call	cdr3_nt	cdr3_aa
few	TRBV5-4	-	TRBJ2-7	TGTGCCAGCAGCAGGAGGGACTCCTCCTACGAGCAGTACTTC	CASSRRDSSYEQYF
-	TRBV29-1	-	TRBJ2-7	TGCAGCGCCCGAAGGCCAGGCGCTTACTTC	CSARRPGAYF
few	TRBV7-2	-	TRBJ1-2	TGTGCCAGCAGCCCCGGACAGTATGGCTACACCTTC	CASSPGQYGYTF
few	TRBV28	-	TRBJ1-2	TGTGCCAGCAGTGATCGGGGGTACGGCTACACCTTC	CASSDRGYGYTF
-	TRBV5-1	TRBD1	TRBJ1-2	TGCGCCAGCAGCACCGGAACCGGGACAGGGGTTGGCTACACCTTC	CASSTGTGTGVGYTF
-	TRBV29-1	TRBD1	TRBJ2-5	TGCAGCGTGACGACAGGGATGGAGACCCAGTACTTC	CSVTTGMETQYF
-	TRBV4-2	TRBD2	TRBJ2-3	TGTGCCAGCAGCCGCAGACACAGGACTAGCGGGGACCCGTTACCAGATACGCAGTATTTT	CASSRRHRTSGDPLPDTQYF
-	TRBV19	TRBD2	TRBJ2-1	TGTGCCAGTAGTCCCCTCCCGGGAGGGCATGAGCAGTTCTTC	CASSPLPGGHEQFF
-	TRBV5-1	TRBD2	TRBJ2-7	TGCGCCAGCAAGAGGGGAGGGCCCTCCTACGAGCAGTACTTC	CASKRGGPSYEQYF
-	TRBV7-3	-	TRBJ2-1	TGTGCCAGCAGCTCTGAAACGGGGTCCTACAATGAGCAGTTCTTC	CASSSETGSYNEQFF
few	TRBV4-3	-	TRBJ1-5	TGCGCCAGCAGCCAAGGAAGGGAGCAGCCCCAGCATTTT	CASSQGREQPQHF
few	TRBV28	-	TRBJ2-7	TGTGCCAGCAGTAGGGACACAACCTACGAGCAGTACTTC	CASSRDTTYEQYF
-	TRBV28	-	TRBJ2-7	TGTGCCAGCAGCCCCCACCGTGGGCAGGGCCACGAGCAGTACTTC	CASSPHRGQGHEQYF
once	TRBV5-1	-	TRBJ2-7	TGCGCCAGCAAACTTGGAGTAGTGGGGACTTCCAGCTCCTACGAGCAGTACTTC	CASKLGVVGTSSSYEQYF
-	TRBV9	TRBD1	TRBJ1-4	TGTGCCAGCAGCCCGGACAGGGCGTCGACTAATGAAAAACTGTTTTTT	CASSPDRASTNEKLFF
-	TRBV6-4	TRBD1	TRBJ2-3	TGTGCCAGCAGCCCGGGACAGGGTGCAGATACGCAGTATTTT	CASSPGQGADTQYF
few	TRBV9	TRBD1	TRBJ1-4	TGTGCCAGCAGCGGCAACTCCGGGACAGGGATTGAAAAACTGTTTTTT	CASSGNSGTGIEKLFF
-	TRBV7-2	TRBD1	TRBJ2-7	TGTGCCAGCAGCCCCCAAGGACAGGGGCCCTACGAGCAGTACTTC	CASSPQGQGPYEQYF
-	TRBV9	-	TRBJ2-3	TGTGCCAGCAGCGTAGATTACAGGGTAACAGATACGCAGTATTTT	CASSVDYRVTDTQYF
-	TRBV9	TRBD1	TRBJ2-7	TGTGCCAGCAGCGTAGGCGGACAGGCGACCTACGAGCAGTACTTC	CASSVGGQATYEQYF
few	TRBV28	-	TRBJ2-1	TGTGCCAGCAGCGGAGAGGATGAGCAGTTCTTC	CASSGEDEQFF
few	TRBV5-1	-	TRBJ2-5	TGCGCCAGCGAAGGTGGGGCGTACCAAGAGACCCAGTACTTC	CASEGGAYQETQYF
few	TRBV30	-	TRBJ1-2	TGTGCCTGGGCGGGGGTCGGAGGCTACACCTTC	CAWAGVGGYTF
few	TRBV5-1	TRBD2	TRBJ2-7	TGCGCCAGCAGCTTCGATTGGGGCGGGAGTTACGAGCAGTACTTC	CASSFDWGGSYEQYF
-	TRBV19	TRBD1	TRBJ1-1	TGTGCCAGTAGTTTGGACAGGGCGAACACTGAAGCTTTCTTT	CASSLDRANTEAFF
few	TRBV10-3	TRBD2	TRBJ2-1	TGTGCCATCAGTGAGTTCACTAGCGGGAGAAATGAGCAGTTCTTC	CAISEFTSGRNEQFF
-	TRBV28	-	TRBJ2-1	TGTGCCAGCATCAGGACAGCTTACAATGAGCAGTTCTTC	CASIRTAYNEQFF
-	TRBV16	-	TRBJ1-2	TGTGCCAGCAGCCCCCGGCCGGGGAACTATGGCTACACCTTC	CASSPRPGNYGYTF
few	TRBV18	-	TRBJ1-3	TGTGCCAGCTCACCAAACCAACAGGAGAACACCATATATTTT	CASSPNQQENTIYF
-	TRBV19	-	TRBJ1-2	TGTGCCAGTACCAAGGAGGAGTATGGCTACACCTTC	CASTKEEYGYTF
-	TRBV4-2	-	TRBJ1-4	TGTGCCAGCAGCCAAGATAGCGCTAATGAAAAACTGTTTTTT	CASSQDSANEKLFF
few	TRBV29-1	TRBD2	TRBJ2-3	TGCAGCGGCGGGGAGGGGACCGGGAATACGCAGTATTTT	CSGGEGTGNTQYF
-	TRBV5-4	-	TRBJ1-2	TGTGCCAGCAGCCAAGTCCCAGGGGTTAACACCTTC	CASSQVPGVNTF
many	TRBV10-3	-	TRBJ2-1	TGTGCCATCAGTGGAGGCGGTACCTACAATGAGCAGTTCTTC	CAISGGGTYNEQFF